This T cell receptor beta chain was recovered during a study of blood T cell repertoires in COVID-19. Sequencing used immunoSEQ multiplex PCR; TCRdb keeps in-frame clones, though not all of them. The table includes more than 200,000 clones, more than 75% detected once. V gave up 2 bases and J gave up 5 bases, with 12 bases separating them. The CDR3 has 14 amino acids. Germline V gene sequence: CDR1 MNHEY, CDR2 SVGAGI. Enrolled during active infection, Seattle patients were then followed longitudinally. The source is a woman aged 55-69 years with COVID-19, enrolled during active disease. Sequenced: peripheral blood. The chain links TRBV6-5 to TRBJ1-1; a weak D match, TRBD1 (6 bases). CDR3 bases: TGTGCCAGCAGTTACACCAGGGGTGGAACTGAAGCTTTCTTT. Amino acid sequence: CASSYTRGGTEAFF.